These T cell receptor beta chains were read from a single sample in a study of OX40 agonist ivuxolimab in advanced cancers. Profiled with immunoSEQ multiplex PCR; TCRdb holds only in-frame clones, not every one. The sample includes 57,000 or so clones, around 83% of them seen just once. The specimen comprised CD4+ or CD8+ T cells sorted from blood, sampled in a trial of the OX40 agonist ivuxolimab. The source of these receptors is an adult with an advanced solid tumor such as melanoma, head and neck, liver or kidney cancer. Both conserved end residues are part of each CDR3. The D gene is left open where the match is weak. Only some rows state a clone size, as once, few, many or a class for expanded clones.

v_gene	abundance	j_gene	d_gene	CDR3nt	CDR3aa
TRBV4-2	-	TRBJ2-7	-	TGTGCCAGCAGCCGCCCTATTCCTCCCGAGCAGTACTTC	CASSRPIPPEQYF
TRBV7-9	-	TRBJ2-1	-	TGTGCCAGCAGGGCTCTGATACAGTCCTACAATGAGCAGTTCTTC	CASRALIQSYNEQFF
TRBV5-6	-	TRBJ2-1	TRBD2	TGTGCCAGCAGCTTGTACTCTAGCGGGACCTACAATGAGCAGTTCTTC	CASSLYSSGTYNEQFF
TRBV5-1	-	TRBJ2-7	TRBD1	TGCGCCAGCAGCCTGGGACAGAGCCTCTACGAGCAGTACTTC	CASSLGQSLYEQYF
TRBV6-5	few	TRBJ1-1	-	TGTGCCAGCAGTTCGGCAGGGCGGCGGAGCACTGAAGCTTTCTTT	CASSSAGRRSTEAFF
TRBV28	-	TRBJ1-5	-	TGTGCCAGCAGTTTCTATAGGACAGCTAGCAATCAGCCCCAGCATTTT	CASSFYRTASNQPQHF
TRBV5-1	-	TRBJ2-3	-	TGCGCCAGTCGCACGGGAGCCAGCACAGATACGCAGTATTTT	CASRTGASTDTQYF
TRBV9	-	TRBJ1-2	-	TGTGCCAGCAGCGCCCGGGGGACACCTGGCTATGGCTACACCTTC	CASSARGTPGYGYTF
TRBV5-1	-	TRBJ1-1	-	TGCGCCAGCAGCTGGCGGGGAGGCAGGGAAGCTTTCTTT	CASSWRGGREAFF
TRBV6-1	-	TRBJ1-2	-	TGTGCCAGCAGTGAACTGGGCCACCGGCAGGCGATTAACTATGGCTACACCTTC	CASSELGHRQAINYGYTF
TRBV28	-	TRBJ2-5	TRBD1	TGTGCCAGCAGTCCGGGCAGGGGGAGTGAGACCCAGTACTTC	CASSPGRGSETQYF
TRBV1	once	TRBJ1-2	-	TGCACCAGCAGCCAGTCGGGGGACAGGGGGTTAGCTAACTATGGCTACACCTTC	CTSSQSGDRGLANYGYTF
TRBV7-9	-	TRBJ2-5	-	TGTGCCAGCAGCTTAACAGGAGAAGAGACCCAGTACTTC	CASSLTGEETQYF
TRBV27	few	TRBJ1-5	-	TGTGCCAGCCAAGGGGGGACGGGAAATCAGCCCCAGCATTTT	CASQGGTGNQPQHF
TRBV19	few	TRBJ1-2	TRBD1	TGTGCCAGTAGTCCCCGACAGGGTTTCGGATATGGCTACACCTTC	CASSPRQGFGYGYTF
TRBV6-1	-	TRBJ2-1	-	TGTGCCAGCAGTGGACAGGTATTAAATGAGCAGTTCTTC	CASSGQVLNEQFF
TRBV7-2	-	TRBJ1-2	-	TGTGCCAGCAGTAGCGACGCGGGGCCCTATGGCTACACCTTC	CASSSDAGPYGYTF
TRBV5-5	-	TRBJ1-2	-	TGTGCCAGCAGCTTGGGCACTAACTATGGCTACACCTTC	CASSLGTNYGYTF
TRBV7-8	-	TRBJ1-1	-	TGTGCCAGCAGCTTACAGGGTGAGGGAAGGGGGAACACTGAAGCTTTCTTT	CASSLQGEGRGNTEAFF
TRBV5-1	-	TRBJ2-1	-	TGCGCCAGCAGCGGGGACAACTACAATGAGCAGTTCTTC	CASSGDNYNEQFF
TRBV6-6	once	TRBJ1-2	-	TGTGCCAGCAGCATCCAGGGTAATCGAGGCTACACCTTC	CASSIQGNRGYTF
TRBV6-5	-	TRBJ1-3	-	TGTGCCAGCAGTTACTCGAGCGGGACAGGAAACACCATATATTTT	CASSYSSGTGNTIYF
TRBV18	-	TRBJ1-1	TRBD1	TGTGCCAGCTCACCTGGACAGGGGTATTGGAACACTGAAGCTTTCTTT	CASSPGQGYWNTEAFF
TRBV27	-	TRBJ1-2	TRBD1	TGTGCCAGCAGTTTACTCAGCAGGGGGCGAAATAACTATGGCTACACCTTC	CASSLLSRGRNNYGYTF
TRBV4-1	once	TRBJ2-7	-	TGCGCCAGCAGCCACGAGGAGTTTTCCTACGAGCAGTACTTC	CASSHEEFSYEQYF
TRBV18	-	TRBJ2-6	-	TGTGCCAGCTCACCAGTGTTCTCTGGGGCCAACGTCCTGACTTTC	CASSPVFSGANVLTF
TRBV6-4	-	TRBJ1-1	-	TGTGCCAGCAGACAACAGGCCTTATCCTTGAACACTGAAGCTTTCTTT	CASRQQALSLNTEAFF
TRBV9	-	TRBJ1-1	-	TGTGCCAGCAGCGCCGGGACATTCAACGCTGAAGCTTTCTTT	CASSAGTFNAEAFF
TRBV7-2	-	TRBJ2-7	-	TGTGCCAGCACCTACTCCGGGCCTTACGAGCAGTACTTC	CASTYSGPYEQYF
TRBV10-3	once	TRBJ1-4	-	TGTGCCATCAGTCAGGAGGTAGATGAAAAACTGTTTTTT	CAISQEVDEKLFF
TRBV5-1	few	TRBJ2-2	TRBD2	TGCGCCAGCAGCGGCGTGCGAAGCGGGGGACTTAACACCGGGGAGCTGTTTTTT	CASSGVRSGGLNTGELFF
TRBV5-1	-	TRBJ2-2	TRBD1	TGCGCCAGCAGCCACGCACCAGGGGGCGGCACCGGGGAGCTGTTTTTT	CASSHAPGGGTGELFF
TRBV6-5	-	TRBJ1-5	-	TGTGCCAGCAGTTACTCGTTCAGTAGCAATCAGCCCCAGCATTTT	CASSYSFSSNQPQHF
TRBV10-3	-	TRBJ1-5	-	TGTGCCATCAGTGAGATCCGGACAAGCAATCAGCCCCAGCATTTT	CAISEIRTSNQPQHF
TRBV4-1	-	TRBJ1-2	-	TGCGCCAGCAGCCAAGTGGGGGCCTATGGCTACACCTTC	CASSQVGAYGYTF
TRBV5-1	-	TRBJ2-5	TRBD2	TGCGCCACCGCAGACTCCGAATTAGCGGGGGGGCAGGGAGAGACCCAGTACTTC	CATADSELAGGQGETQYF
TRBV18	-	TRBJ2-3	TRBD2	TGTGCCAGCTCACCCGCGATAGCGGGGGGGAGCACAGATACGCAGTATTTT	CASSPAIAGGSTDTQYF
TRBV7-2	-	TRBJ2-5	-	TGTGCCAGCAGCTTAGCGGCTGGGACACGGGAGACCCAGTACTTC	CASSLAAGTRETQYF
TRBV4-1	-	TRBJ1-3	-	TGCGCCAGCAGCCAGGTTCAGAGCTCTGGAAACACCATATATTTT	CASSQVQSSGNTIYF
TRBV27	-	TRBJ1-5	-	TGTGCCAGCAGTTTAAAGGCGTCCAGCCATAGCAATCAGCCCCAGCATTTT	CASSLKASSHSNQPQHF
TRBV5-4	-	TRBJ2-2	-	TGTGCCAGCAGCTTCGGGCGGCCCCTGAACACCGGGGAGCTGTTTTTT	CASSFGRPLNTGELFF
TRBV28	-	TRBJ2-3	TRBD2	TGTGCCAGCAGGCGGACTAGCGGGAGACCTAGCACAGATACGCAGTATTTT	CASRRTSGRPSTDTQYF
TRBV29-1	-	TRBJ1-1	TRBD1	TGCAGCGTTCAAGCAGGGGGCATGGGCACTGAAGCTTTCTTT	CSVQAGGMGTEAFF
TRBV6-1	-	TRBJ2-6	TRBD1	TGTGCCAGCAGTGAATGGACAGGTTTCTCTGGGGCCAACGTCCTGACTTTC	CASSEWTGFSGANVLTF
TRBV13	-	TRBJ1-1	-	TGTGCCAGCAGCCTCCCCTTGATCGAGGGGAAGACTGAAGCTTTCTTT	CASSLPLIEGKTEAFF
TRBV4-1	-	TRBJ1-1	-	TGCGCCAGCAGCCAAAGCCCGAGCGTGAACACTGAAGCTTTCTTT	CASSQSPSVNTEAFF
TRBV18	-	TRBJ1-1	-	TGTGCCAGCTCACCACCGGTTGAAGGGCTCAAGACTGAAGCTTTCTTT	CASSPPVEGLKTEAFF
TRBV27	-	TRBJ1-4	TRBD1	TGTGCCAGCAGAACGTTCGGGACAGGGAATGAAAAACTGTTTTTT	CASRTFGTGNEKLFF
TRBV18	few	TRBJ1-1	-	TGTGCCAGCTCACCAAGGGGACAGAACACTGAAGCTTTCTTT	CASSPRGQNTEAFF
TRBV19	-	TRBJ1-4	TRBD1	TGTGCCAGTACCCTGACAGGGCCCAATCCTTCCGGGGAAAAACTGTTTTTT	CASTLTGPNPSGEKLFF
TRBV7-2	-	TRBJ2-5	TRBD2	TGTGCCAGCAGCTCTCCGGGACTAGCGGGGGGTGGAGAGACCCAGTACTTC	CASSSPGLAGGGETQYF
TRBV20-1	-	TRBJ2-5	-	TGCAGTGCTAGATCAGGAGAGACCCAGTACTTC	CSARSGETQYF
TRBV4-1	-	TRBJ2-5	-	TGCGCCAGCAGCCAGTGGGGGGGCCCCCGAACGGAGACCCAGTACTTC	CASSQWGGPRTETQYF
TRBV7-9	-	TRBJ2-1	-	TGTGCCAGCAGCTTAGGGGGGACGTACAATGAGCAGTTCTTC	CASSLGGTYNEQFF
TRBV5-4	once	TRBJ1-4	TRBD1	TGTGCCAGCAGCTTGGCCGGGGGACAGGGAGGTAATGAAAAACTGTTTTTT	CASSLAGGQGGNEKLFF
TRBV4-1	-	TRBJ1-1	-	TGCGCCAGCAGCCAAGATGAGACCGTGAACACTGAAGCTTTCTTT	CASSQDETVNTEAFF
TRBV7-8	-	TRBJ2-7	-	TGTGCCAGCAGCTTAAGGATTTCCTACGAGCAGTACTTC	CASSLRISYEQYF
TRBV7-2	-	TRBJ2-2	-	TGTGCCACCCATCCCGGGACGGTGAACACCGGGGAGCTGTTTTTT	CATHPGTVNTGELFF
TRBV15	-	TRBJ1-2	TRBD1	TGTGCCACCAGCAGAGATAGCACAGGGGGCTATGGCTACACCTTC	CATSRDSTGGYGYTF